The 22 T cell receptor beta chains below all came from one sample that was sequenced in a study of cytomegalovirus exposure and HLA in healthy donors. The PCR had 60 Vbeta and 13 Jbeta primers. Only in-frame clones appear in the TCRdb table, and some are missing; sequencing was by immunoSEQ multiplex PCR. There are 150,000 to 200,000 clones in the sample; around 78% occur only once, and around 7% lies in the top ten. Sequencing was carried out using PBMCs. The receptors here all came from a woman in her 40s in good health and CMV-seropositive.

V usage is TRBV10-3 and J usage is TRBJ2-7; 11 nucleotides align to TRBD1. The CDR3 runs 17 residues. V shed 4 bases, J shed 2 bases, and the junction held 10 bases outside the gene matches. Germline V lookup: CDR1 ENHRY, CDR2 SYGVKD. The CDR3 loop is CAISAGQGAAPAYEQYF. The CDR3 region has the DNA TGTGCCATCAGTGCCGGACAGGGGGCTGCGCCGGCCTACGAGCAGTACTTC.

The chain has TRBV25-1 and TRBJ1-3; D unclear. Trimming cost V 6 bases and J 0 bases, with 15 bases left between them. The CDR3 is 16 residues long. Germline assignment: CDR1 MGHDK and CDR2 SYGVNS. CDR3 sequence (DNA): TGTGCCAGCAGCGAGGGCGGCAGTGGCTCTGGAAACACCATATATTTT. It is translated as CASSEGGSGSGNTIYF. The variable domain in full, with the rest retrieved from reference TRBV25-1 and TRBJ1-3, is EADIYQTPRYLVIGTGKKITLECSQTMGHDKMYWYQQDPGMELHLIHYSYGVNSTEKGDLSSESTVSRIRTEHFPLTLESARPSHTSQYLCASSEGGSGSGNTIYFGEGSWLTVV.

The table lists this clone with a few counts. The chain links TRBV7-3 to TRBJ2-3; no clear D gene. The CDR3 loop spans 13 amino acids. The V end was cut by 5 bases, the J end by 2 bases, with 8 bases between. CDR1 is SGHTA, CDR2 FQGTGA, per germline. CDR3 sequence: CASSARITDTQYF. The DNA of the CDR3 is TGTGCCAGCAGCGCCAGGATCACAGATACGCAGTATTTT.

The chain joins TRBV6-5 to TRBJ1-2; the D gene is possibly TRBD1 (5 bases). V lost 8 bases and J 3 bases, leaving 19 bases between the germline ends. In germline, CDR1 is MNHEY, CDR2 SVGAGI. CDR3 length equals 15 residues. CDR3 loop: CASQRERGWYYGYTF. The CDR3 coding sequence is TGTGCCAGCCAACGAGAAAGGGGTTGGTACTATGGCTACACCTTC.

In nucleotides, the CDR3 is TGCGCCAGCAACGACGGGACAGGGTACGAGCAGTACTTC. Encoded protein: CASNDGTGYEQYF. The V and J genes are TRBV5-1 and TRBJ2-5, with 9 bases identical to TRBD1. The J call may be faulty, since TRBJ2-7 better matches the DNA end. This CDR3 has 13 amino acids. Germline lookup yields CDR1 SGHRS and CDR2 YFSETQ.

This chain links TRBV7-8 with TRBJ1-2; 8 bases fit TRBD1. CDR1 and CDR2 from the germline V gene are SGHVS and FQNEAQ. This CDR3 spans 12 amino acids. The J segment lost 8 bases and the V segment lost 5 bases, leaving 4 bases of the junction unmatched. CDR3 nucleotides: TGTGCCAGCAGCCCCCGACAGGGGGGCTACACCTTC. The encoded protein is CASSPRQGGYTF.

This chain connects TRBV29-1 to TRBJ2-3; TRBD1 might be the D (6 bases). Trimming pared 3 bases from V and 1 base from J, leaving 14 bases between. The CDR3 covers 15 residues. The germline CDR1 and CDR2 sequences are SQVTM and ANQGSEA. This chain's CDR3 is CSVDSPGGGTDTQYF. The CDR3 DNA reads as TGCAGCGTTGATAGCCCTGGGGGCGGCACAGATACGCAGTATTTT.

This rearrangement joins TRBV6-4 to TRBJ2-5; D may be TRBD2 (6 bases). Gene TRBJ2-7 matches the end of the DNA better, so the J call may be wrong. The CDR3 contains 13 residues. Germline CDR1 reads MRHNA; CDR2 reads SNTAGT. Written as DNA, the CDR3 is TGTGCCAGCAGGAGTAGCGGACCCTACGAGCAGTACTTC. It encodes CASRSSGPYEQYF.

This chain uses TRBV5-4 with TRBJ1-2, with 10 nucleotides matching TRBD1. This CDR3 is 17 amino acids long. With V trimmed by 4 bases and J by 4 bases, 13 bases remained unmatched. Per the germline V gene, CDR1 is SGHNT and CDR2 is YYREEE (reference sequence). Written as DNA, the CDR3 is TGTGCCAGCAGCCTTAAAAGGACAGGGGGTTTTATCTATGGCTACACCTTC. Protein product: CASSLKRTGGFIYGYTF.

This sequence joins TRBV6-5 and TRBJ1-1; D is uncertain. The germline V and J ends were trimmed by 8 bases and 4 bases, with 14 bases remaining between them. CDR1 is MNHEY, CDR2 SVGAGI, per germline. This CDR3 contains 13 residues. CDR3 nucleotide sequence: TGTGCCAGCCACTATACAACGGGCACTGAAGCTTTCTTT. Translation: CASHYTTGTEAFF.

The chain is built from TRBV6-6 and TRBJ2-3; tentatively, D is TRBD2 (6 bases). The V gene lost 8 bases and the J gene lost 6 bases, with 15 bases spanning the gap. Germline CDR1 and CDR2: MNHNY and SVGAGI (reference sequence). CDR3 length: 13 amino acids. CDR3 DNA sequence: TGTGCCAGCTCGGTAGGGGAGGCGGATACGCAGTATTTT. The encoded protein is CASSVGEADTQYF.

This chain connects TRBV28 to TRBJ2-5, with TRBD2 identical over 8 bases. Per germline, CDR1 MDHEN and CDR2 SYDVKM. The CDR3 contains 13 residues. Trimming cost V 8 bases and J 3 bases; bases outside gene matches: 5. This CDR3 reads CASRAAGEETQYF. CDR3 nucleotide sequence: TGTGCCAGCCGAGCAGCGGGAGAAGAGACCCAGTACTTC.

Comment on this clone: At one boundary the junction diverges from the germline segment, which might be a read error. The chain combines TRBV6-4 with TRBJ1-2; 7 nucleotides align to TRBD1. CDR1 and CDR2 (germline): MRHNA, SNTAGT. The CDR3 loop spans 13 amino acids. The CDR3 DNA follows: TGTGCCAGCAGTGACCCTCATCCGGGACAGTTTTCCTTC. Amino acids: CASSDPHPGQFSF.

The chain couples TRBV6-1 to TRBJ2-1, with D unclear. Germline V gives CDR1 MNHNS, CDR2 SASEGT. V was clipped by 4 bases and J by 2 bases, with 9 bases between them. This CDR3 comprises 14 residues. The CDR3: CASSVYGAYNEQFF. CDR3 nucleotides: TGTGCCAGCAGTGTTTACGGAGCCTACAATGAGCAGTTCTTC.

The chain joins TRBV2 to TRBJ2-7, with TRBD1 as a possible D gene (5 bases). The V end lost 10 bases, the J end lost 2 bases, and 12 bases lay between the germline ends. The CDR3 has 12 residues. Per the germline V gene, CDR1 is SNHLY and CDR2 is FYNNEI. The CDR3 spells CATWTPTYEQYF. Written as DNA, the CDR3 is TGTGCCACTTGGACACCCACCTACGAGCAGTACTTC.

The chain couples TRBV29-1 to TRBJ1-1, with D perhaps TRBD1 (6 bases). In germline, CDR1 is SQVTM, CDR2 ANQGSEA. The CDR3 runs 11 residues. The CDR3 DNA is TGCAGAGGTGAAAGGGGACAACAAGCTTTCTTT. This translates into CRGERGQQAFF.

This chain uses TRBV7-8 with TRBJ2-7; 9 positions agree with TRBD1. Germline values: CDR1 SGHVS, CDR2 FQNEAQ. Trimming at V came to 6 bases and at J to 6 bases, leaving 9 bases not matched to a gene. The CDR3 spans 14 residues. This chain's CDR3 is CASSSTTGGREQYF. The CDR3 DNA is TGTGCCAGCAGTTCAACCACAGGGGGCCGCGAGCAGTACTTC.

This clone was seen more than once but under ten times. The rearrangement joins TRBV6-1 to TRBJ1-3, with 8 bases matching TRBD1. The CDR3 totals 15 residues. Germline CDR1 and CDR2: MNHNS and SASEGT. V lost 6 bases and J lost 4; bases outside the gene matches: 8. The CDR3 is CASRAGGAAGNTIYF. The CDR3 nucleotides read TGTGCCAGCAGAGCAGGGGGCGCAGCCGGAAACACCATATATTTT.

The chain has TRBV29-1 and TRBJ2-7, with D perhaps matching TRBD1 (6 bases). V gave up 6 bases and J gave up 2 bases, with 11 bases separating them. In germline, CDR1 is SQVTM, CDR2 ANQGSEA. This CDR3 has 12 amino acids. This chain's CDR3 is CSVLQGTYEQYF. The CDR3 coding sequence is TGCAGCGTACTACAGGGAACCTACGAGCAGTACTTC.

V is TRBV29-1 and J is TRBJ2-7, with 9 positions matching TRBD2. Unmatched junction bases numbered 17, after V lost 5 bases and J lost 3 bases. Germline V lookup: CDR1 SQVTM, CDR2 ANQGSEA. CDR3 length: 17 amino acids. Here the CDR3 DNA reads TGCAGCGTTTGGATTTGGGTGCCAGCGGGGGGATACTACGAGCAGTACTTC. It yields the protein CSVWIWVPAGGYYEQYF.

This chain connects TRBV6-1 to TRBJ1-2; 8 positions match TRBD1. The length of the CDR3 is 14 residues. Unmatched junction bases numbered 7, after V lost 9 bases and J lost 1 base. Germline CDR1 and CDR2: MNHNS and SASEGT. The CDR3: CASSPGQVNYGYTF. The CDR3 DNA reads TGTGCCAGTTCTCCGGGACAGGTTAACTATGGCTACACCTTC.

V and J are TRBV7-8 and TRBJ2-1, with 14 bases fitting TRBD2. With 5 bases clipped from V and 7 bases from J, the junction kept 4 bases outside the gene matches. CDR1 is SGHVS and CDR2 is FQNEAQ in the germline V gene. The CDR3 has 15 amino acids. CDR3 in DNA: TGTGCCAGCAGCCCACGACTAGCGGGGGGGAATGAGCAGTTCTTC. This encodes CASSPRLAGGNEQFF. Using reference TRBV7-8 and TRBJ2-1 for the parts outside the CDR3, the full variable domain is GAGVSQSPRYKVAKRGQDVALRCDPISGHVSLFWYQQALGQGPEFLTYFQNEAQLDKSGLPSDRFFAERPEGSVSTLKIQRTQQEDSAVYLCASSPRLAGGNEQFFGPGTRLTVL.